Below, 5 T cell receptor beta chains from the same sample are listed, as sequenced in a study of T cells in Graves' hyperthyroidism and ophthalmopathy. RNA transcripts were the template for amplifying TCR beta CDR3 regions. In the first-round RT-PCR of the TCR CDR3, the HTBI primer set was used. TCRdb itself ran the multiplex PCR reads through MiXCR, one entry per CDR3 protein. This repertoire shows about 400,000 distinct CDR3 sequences, 15% found once; its top ten account for about 31%. Material for sequencing was blood. The receptors originated from a woman aged 25 to 39 with Graves' hyperthyroidism.

This chain links TRBV9 with TRBJ2-3; TRBD2 might be the D (5 bases). The CDR3 runs to 17 residues. V was shortened by 0 bases and J by 3 bases, with 17 bases between the two germline ends. Per the germline V gene, CDR1 is SGDLS and CDR2 is YYNGEE. CDR3 DNA: TGTGCCAGCAGCGTAGGGAGGACTGCCCACCCGACAGATACGCAGTATTTT. It translates to CASSVGRTAHPTDTQYF.

This clonotype was detected many times. The chain is built from TRBV30 and TRBJ2-7; D gene uncertain. Germline CDR1 reads GTSNPN; CDR2 reads SVGIG (reference sequence). Trimming stripped 0 bases from V and 0 bases from J, with 9 bases between. This CDR3 comprises 14 residues. CDR3 loop: CAWSVYTGSYEQYF. Written as DNA, the CDR3 is TGTGCCTGGAGTGTATATACGGGCTCCTACGAGCAGTACTTC.

Only a few counts were recorded for this clonotype. The chain joins TRBV18 to TRBJ1-6; D is unclear. The CDR3 contains 15 residues. V was cut by 5 bases and J by 5 bases, with 13 bases left in between. Germline values: CDR1 KGHSH, CDR2 LQKENI. The DNA of the CDR3 is TGTGCCAGCTCATCCGCTTACAACAATAATTCACCCCTCCACTTT. It codes for CASSSAYNNNSPLHF.

This chain connects TRBV4-2 to TRBJ2-7, with 8 bases aligning to TRBD2. The CDR3 contains 16 residues. J lost 7 bases, V lost 4 bases, and 15 bases had no gene match. Germline loops: CDR1 LGHNA, CDR2 YNFKEQ. CDR3 nucleotides: TGTGCCAGCAGCCCGAGTAGCGGGACGCTAGGGAATGAGCAGTACTTC. This encodes CASSPSSGTLGNEQYF.

This clonotype was recorded a few times. The junction departs from the called germline gene at one end, perhaps through a read error. This chain joins TRBV20-1 and TRBJ1-2; 9 nucleotides line up with TRBD1. CDR3 length equals 15 residues. Looked up from germline, CDR1 is DFQATT and CDR2 is SNEGSKA (reference sequence). Here the CDR3 reads CSAGEPGTGLSGYTF. CDR3 sequence (DNA): TGCAGTGCTGGAGAACCTGGGACAGGGCTTAGCGGCTACACCTTC.